This T cell receptor (beta chain) was profiled in a study of response to subunit inactivated influenza vaccine. A single record per CDR3 protein comes from TCRdb applying MiXCR to the RT-PCR reads. The sample shows hundreds of thousands of distinct CDR3 sequences, 18% of them seen only once. This clonotype was detected a few times. What it binds is unknown. CDR1 is MGHRA and CDR2 is YSYEKL in the germline V gene. The junction had 13 bases not matched to a gene; V was cut back by 2 bases and J by 7 bases. The CDR3 spans 16 residues. Study results and limitations: Each seasonal influenza vaccination recruits few new T cells, the authors suggested.

The sequencing here drew on PBMCs from blood, taken 4 to 6 days after vaccination. The sequence was collected from a man aged 50 to 59 who received an inactivated influenza vaccine. The V call is TRBV4-1, the J call TRBJ1-2; 7 positions match TRBD1. CDR3 region: CASSQTEGGGIVGYTF. CDR3 sequence (DNA): TGCGCCAGCAGCCAAACCGAAGGGGGCGGAATAGTTGGCTACACCTTC.